This entry is about one T cell receptor beta chain. The data were obtained in a study of identical twins' blood T cells. Overall study: Some 52 million reads came from 12 libraries, six alpha, six beta.

Deletions cut 5 bases from V and 1 base from J, with 12 bases between. The CDR3 totals 14 residues. CDR1 and CDR2 (germline): DFQATT, SNEGSKA (reference sequence). Six healthy women, forming three identical twin pairs, donated samples. From the 5' RACE reads, TCRdb called clonotypes with MiXCR, one entry per CDR3 protein. The sample has around 380,000 distinct CDR3 sequences; roughly 28% are singletons. The chain joins TRBV20-1 to TRBJ1-3; no firm D call. This receptor was obtained from a woman aged 18-50 years in good health. The specimen sequenced was PBMCs. The CDR3 here is CSAQPEVSGNTIYF. In DNA, the CDR3 is TGCAGTGCTCAGCCAGAGGTTTCTGGAAACACCATATATTTT.